What follows describes a single T cell receptor (beta chain). What this receptor recognizes is not known. Within one base of it there is no much larger clone, and no base qualities were kept. The sample originates from a study of shared clonotypes between healthy human individuals (dated by TCRdb to the early 2020s). Some background on the complete study: The cohort comprised two women and a few men aged 18 to 49 years. To estimate repertoire size and how much clonotype sharing occurs between individuals, the study deeply sequenced the blood TCR repertoires of several healthy adults. To increase sequencing depth and limit assay-specific biases, different laboratories used diverse techniques to prepare libraries and sequence TCR repertoires. Between about 0.94 and 8.9 billion PBMCs per donor were obtained by leukapheresis. Results the study describes overall, beyond this receptor: Because the study included only a small number of donors, the genetic and exposure-history diversity represented was limited. Based on pairwise subsampling, the degree of clonotype sharing among donors was expected to be affected by sequencing depth. Only blood was sampled, and tissue TCR repertoires likely differ from those in blood.

From the germline V gene (reference sequence), CDR1 is MNHEY and CDR2 is SMNVEV. Including cysteine and phenylalanine, the CDR3 has 13 amino acids. Only the CDR3 portion is preserved as DNA: 39 bases, with reading frame beginning at the first base. V loses 6 bases, J loses 6 bases, and the germline ends lie 12 bases apart. Using the deep immunoSEQ assay, TCR CDR3 regions were amplified from genomic DNA by multiplex PCR. For each cell subset, the extracted genomic DNA was distributed evenly across all wells of several immunoSEQ 96-well plates, and each plate served as one replicate. For unsorted PBMC, about 270 ng of genomic DNA, equivalent to 25,000 to 35,000 T cell genomes, went into each replicate PCR. Unsorted PBMC genomic DNA was sequenced across ten immunoSEQ deep assay plates. Purified libraries were measured with a Qubit 3.0 fluorometer, size-checked on a Bioanalyzer 2100, and measured again with the KAPA Library Quantification kit. Every immunoSEQ 96-well plate was sequenced on a separate single-read 150-cycle Illumina NextSeq 550 flow cell. The original methods were these. Because only junctional sequences without quality scores were contained in the immunoSEQ output, filtering matching that applied to full-length reads could not be performed. Sequences were annotated with PyIR, a Python wrapper for IgBLAST v1.9, and V/J genes and CDR3 were assigned using IMGT germline references. Reads with weak V/J assignments (E-value above 1e-6), missing CDR3, stop codons, out-of-frame junctions, or ambiguous translated residues were removed. V3J clonotypes were defined as sequences sharing the same inferred V gene, J gene, and CDR3 amino acid sequence. To compute the percentage overlap between repertoires, the number of shared unique clonotypes was divided by the size of the smaller repertoire. RTK rarefaction, the Chao1 estimator, and Recon v2.1 estimates of unobserved clonotypes were used to assess repertoire richness. This is the immuneACCESS table as TCRdb keeps it, with only in-frame sequences that have V and J called. A part of the clones is gone; compared with another copy, unresolved V genes explain less than half, and the rest is unexplained. V and J calls and clone size are given by that table; D and trimming were obtained from the DNA. This sample is represented by around 480,000 clones; about three quarters of them were singletons. The top ten constitute around an eighth of the sample.

The donors were healthy, HIV-negative adults with no recently reported acute infections or vaccinations. All donors were Caucasian adults living in Nashville, Tennessee, USA. In the unsorted samples, some 94 million PBMCs were counted, and genomic DNA was extracted using the QIAamp DNA Blood Mini kit. Blood was obtained by leukapheresis, after which PBMCs were separated by Ficoll-Histopaque density gradient centrifugation and cryopreserved in liquid nitrogen vapor phase. Sequencing was done on a sample of PBMCs. The TCR was taken from a middle-aged woman in good health. Some clones in this sample may be carry-over from other donors' samples. The chain joins TRBV27 to TRBJ2-1; the D gene assignment is ambiguous. CDR3 sequence: CASSPDPVNEQFF. The nucleotide sequence is TGTGCCAGCAGCCCCGACCCCGTCAATGAGCAGTTCTTC.